This T cell receptor beta chain was sequenced for a study of blood T cell repertoires in COVID-19. The overall study: PBMCs, B-cell-depleted T cells, or T cells provided the cDNA or gDNA that made up the material.

Profiling relied on immunoSEQ multiplex PCR, and the TCRdb table lists in-frame clones only, not all of them. Found here are 75,000 or so clones, 84% of them singletons; the top ten hold around 3.4%. CDR1 is KGHDR, CDR2 SFDVKD, per germline. The CDR3 loop spans 13 amino acids. With 6 bases removed from V and 7 bases from J, the gap between germline ends came to 13 bases. The rearrangement uses TRBV24-1 and TRBJ2-3; the D gene is possibly TRBD2 (6 bases). The sequence was collected from a man in his fifties or sixties with acute or convalescent COVID-19. Sequenced input: peripheral blood. The CDR3 nucleotides are TGTGCCACCAGTCCCTTGGAGGGGTATACGCAGTATTTT. Its protein product is CATSPLEGYTQYF.